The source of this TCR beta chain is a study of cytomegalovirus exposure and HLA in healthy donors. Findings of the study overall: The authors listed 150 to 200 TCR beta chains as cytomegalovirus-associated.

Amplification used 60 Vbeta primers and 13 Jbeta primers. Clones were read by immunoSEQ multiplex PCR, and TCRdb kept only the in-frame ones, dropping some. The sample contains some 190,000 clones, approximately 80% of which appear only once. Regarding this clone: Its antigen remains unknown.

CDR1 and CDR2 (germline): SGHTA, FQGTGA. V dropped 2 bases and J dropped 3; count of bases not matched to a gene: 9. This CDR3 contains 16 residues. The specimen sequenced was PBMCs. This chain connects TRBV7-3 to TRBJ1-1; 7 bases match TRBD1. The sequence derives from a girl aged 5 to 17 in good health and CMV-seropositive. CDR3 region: CASSLLPGGLDTEAFF. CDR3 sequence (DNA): TGTGCCAGCAGCTTACTGCCAGGGGGTTTGGACACTGAAGCTTTCTTT. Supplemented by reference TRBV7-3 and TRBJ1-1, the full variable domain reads GAGVSQTPSNKVTEKGKYVELRCDPISGHTALYWYRQSLGQGPEFLIYFQGTGAADDSGLPNDRFFAVRPEGSVSTLKIQRTERGDSAVYLCASSLLPGGLDTEAFFGQGTRLTVV.